This T cell receptor (beta chain) was recovered during a study of blood T cells in healthy people across ages. Germline V gene lookup returns CDR1 SGHTA and CDR2 FQGNSA. This CDR3 comprises 15 residues. V lost 1 base, J lost 2 bases, and 3 bases stayed unmatched. On this clonotype itself: A much larger clone differs by one base, so this may be a read error.

The use of a sample-barcoded 5' primer and a J-beta primer mix characterized a second PCR of about 7 to 12 cycles. From the 5' RACE reads, TCRdb called clonotypes with MiXCR, one entry per CDR3 protein. The sample carries approximately 810,000 distinct CDR3 sequences, about 30% recorded once. This sequence joins TRBV7-2 and TRBJ2-3; 7 bases are a match to TRBD1. Sequenced material: blood. The receptor was derived from a woman over 75 in good health. The DNA of the CDR3 is TGTGCCAGCAGCTTAGGGGGACAGACCACAGATACGCAGTATTTT. Protein: CASSLGGQTTDTQYF.